These 13 T cell receptor beta chains came from one sample sequenced in a study of siplizumab effects on memory and regulatory T cells. The table came from immunoSEQ multiplex PCR; TCRdb's copy has only in-frame clones and leaves some out. The repertoire holds roughly 69,000 clones, with 75% to 90% as singletons. The specimen was memory CD4+ T cells sorted from blood. These receptors were obtained from a human donor in good health.

This clone appeared a single time. J is TRBJ2-5 and V is TRBV7-6, with TRBD2 identical over 9 bases. J lost 5 bases, V lost 5 bases, and 12 bases had no gene match. Germline values: CDR1 SGHVS, CDR2 FNYEAQ. CDR3 length equals 16 residues. CDR3 residues: CASSPGLAWVGETQYF. In nucleotides, the CDR3 is TGTGCCAGCAGCCCGGGACTAGCTTGGGTTGGGGAGACCCAGTACTTC.

The rearrangement uses TRBV9 and TRBJ2-5; 8 nucleotides align to TRBD2. V trimming: 0 bases; J trimming: 4 bases; junction bases outside the gene matches: 23. CDR3 length equals 21 residues. Germline-derived CDR1 and CDR2 are SGDLS and YYNGEE. CDR3 residues: CASSVGPLMTPAGGFVETQYF. CDR3 DNA: TGTGCCAGCAGCGTAGGTCCCCTCATGACCCCCGCGGGGGGTTTTGTAGAGACCCAGTACTTC.

This clone was picked up a small number of times. The chain employs TRBV5-4 and TRBJ1-2, with 9 bases lining up with TRBD1. From germline, CDR1 is SGHNT and CDR2 YYREEE (reference sequence). With 4 bases clipped from V and 1 base from J, the junction kept 5 bases outside the gene matches. The CDR3 has 15 residues. Here the CDR3 DNA reads TGTGCCAGCAGCGAAGGGACAGGGAATAACTATGGCTACACCTTC. Amino acids: CASSEGTGNNYGYTF.

This chain joins TRBV9 and TRBJ2-7; 14 nucleotides line up with TRBD2. Germline CDR1 and CDR2: SGDLS and YYNGEE. Trimming removed 3 bases from V and 7 bases from J; junction bases left unmatched: 6. The CDR3 spans 15 residues. This CDR3 reads CASSETSGGAEEQYF. The CDR3 nucleotides are TGTGCCAGCAGCGAGACTAGCGGGGGGGCGGAAGAGCAGTACTTC.

There are a few counts of this clone. J is TRBJ1-1 and V is TRBV7-6; D is uncertain. The germline CDR1 and CDR2 sequences are SGHVS and FNYEAQ. V lost 6 bases and J lost 2, with 10 bases in between. The CDR3 contains 13 residues. CDR3 loop: CASRADSNTEAFF. The CDR3 coding sequence is TGTGCCAGCAGGGCTGACTCCAACACTGAAGCTTTCTTT. The whole variable domain, filled in from reference TRBV7-6 and TRBJ1-1, reads GAGVSQSPRYKVTKRGQDVALRCDPISGHVSLYWYRQALGQGPEFLTYFNYEAQQDKSGLPNDRFSAERPEGSISTLTIQRTEQRDSAMYRCASRADSNTEAFFGQGTRLTVV.

This CDR3 reads CASSVTRGYAQHF. In DNA, the CDR3 is TGTGCCAGTAGTGTGACCCGGGGGTATGCCCAGCATTTT. The chain combines TRBV19 with TRBJ1-5; TRBD1 might be the D (5 bases). With 5 bases removed from V and 11 bases from J, the gap between germline ends came to 16 bases. In germline, CDR1 is LNHDA, CDR2 SQIVND (reference sequence). This CDR3 is 13 amino acids long.

Note on this clone: Germline and junction disagree at one end, which may indicate a read error. This chain connects TRBV16 to TRBJ2-7; D is unclear. This CDR3 comprises 13 residues. CDR1 and CDR2 from the germline V gene are KGHSY and FQNENV. CDR3 coding DNA: TGTGCCAGCAGCCAAGGTGAAGTGGACGCCCAACTCTTC. Protein: CASSQGEVDAQLF.

V is TRBV7-9 and J is TRBJ1-4, with D tentatively TRBD1 (6 bases). This CDR3 comprises 14 residues. The germline gives CDR1 SEHNR, CDR2 FQNEAQ (reference sequence). The germline V and J ends were trimmed by 5 bases and 8 bases, with 15 bases remaining between them. The CDR3 spells CASSPRGPQEKLFF. The CDR3 nucleotides are TGTGCCAGCAGCCCCAGGGGCCCCCAGGAAAAACTGTTTTTT.

A few counts support this clone. The chain carries TRBV7-2 and TRBJ2-7; no clear D. Germline V gives CDR1 SGHTA, CDR2 FQGNSA. V was clipped by 6 bases and J by 0 bases, with 12 bases between them. This CDR3 is built from 14 residues. The CDR3 loop is CASRLAMSSYEQYF. CDR3 nucleotide sequence: TGTGCCAGCAGATTGGCTATGTCCTCCTACGAGCAGTACTTC.

The V call is TRBV4-1, the J call TRBJ1-1; tentatively, D is TRBD1 (6 bases). Germline values: CDR1 MGHRA, CDR2 YSYEKL. This CDR3 region has 14 residues. V was cut by 1 base and J by 6 bases, with 12 bases left in between. The CDR3 region is CASSQGNRVSEAFF. CDR3 in DNA: TGCGCCAGCAGCCAAGGGAACAGGGTCTCTGAAGCTTTCTTT.

The gene calls are TRBV2 and TRBJ2-5; 9 bases are shared with TRBD1. V shed 5 bases and J 1 base; nucleotides not matched to a gene: 8. CDR1 and CDR2 (germline): SNHLY, FYNNEI. The CDR3 consists of 16 residues. CDR3 sequence: CASSTPGQGVQETQYF. The CDR3 nucleotides are TGTGCCAGCAGTACACCGGGACAGGGAGTCCAAGAGACCCAGTACTTC.

This clone appeared once. This sequence joins TRBV7-2 and TRBJ2-5, with TRBD2 matching 12 bases. Germline V gene sequence: CDR1 SGHTA, CDR2 FQGNSA. V lost 4 bases, J lost 5 bases, and 5 bases stayed unmatched. The CDR3 sequence is 15 residues long. The CDR3 loop is CASSSRLAGAETQYF. The CDR3 nucleotides are TGTGCCAGCAGCTCCAGACTAGCGGGAGCCGAGACCCAGTACTTC.

This chain connects TRBV30 to TRBJ1-5; no reliable D call. V was cut by 0 bases and J by 2 bases, with 8 bases left in between. CDR3 size: 14 residues. Germline V gives CDR1 GTSNPN, CDR2 SVGIG (reference sequence). The CDR3 region has the DNA TGTGCCTGGAGTGTCGGGTGGGGCAATCAGCCCCAGCATTTT. Protein sequence: CAWSVGWGNQPQHF.